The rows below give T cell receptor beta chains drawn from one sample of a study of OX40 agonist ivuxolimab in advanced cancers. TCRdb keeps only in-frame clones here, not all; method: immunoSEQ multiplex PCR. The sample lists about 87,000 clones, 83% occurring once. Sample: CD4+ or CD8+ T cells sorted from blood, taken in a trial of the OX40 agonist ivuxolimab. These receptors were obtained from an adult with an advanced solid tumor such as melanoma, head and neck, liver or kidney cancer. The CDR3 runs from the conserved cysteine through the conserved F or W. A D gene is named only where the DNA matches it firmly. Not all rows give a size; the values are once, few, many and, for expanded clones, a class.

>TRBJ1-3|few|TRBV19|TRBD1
CASGDRGGGNTIYF
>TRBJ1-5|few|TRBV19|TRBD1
CASSSYGTGAQNQPQHF
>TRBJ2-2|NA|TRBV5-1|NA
CASSPQSGMNTGELFF
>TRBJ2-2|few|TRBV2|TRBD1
CASNARQGATGELFF
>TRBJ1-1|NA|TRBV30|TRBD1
CAWSAGDRVTEAFF
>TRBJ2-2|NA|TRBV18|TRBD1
CASSPGTGGTGELFF
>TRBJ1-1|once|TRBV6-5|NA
CASSYSSQGRSGAFF
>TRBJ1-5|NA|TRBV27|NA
CASSLGAGDNQPQHF
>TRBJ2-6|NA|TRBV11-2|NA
CASSTRRGAGANVLTF
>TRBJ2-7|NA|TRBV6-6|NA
CASKGRVSYEQYF
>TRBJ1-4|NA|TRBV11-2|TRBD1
CASSRTGLYEKLFF
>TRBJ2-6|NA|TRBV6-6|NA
CASSSLSGANVLTF
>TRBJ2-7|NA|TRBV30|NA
CAWSNNYEQYF
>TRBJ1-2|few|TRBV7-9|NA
CASSLLGSNYGYTF
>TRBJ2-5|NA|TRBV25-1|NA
CASSGSGETQYF
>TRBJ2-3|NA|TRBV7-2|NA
CASNVWGVAGDTQYF
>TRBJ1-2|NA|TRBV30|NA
CAWSVRDQRGATAF
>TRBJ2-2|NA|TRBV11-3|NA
CASSFSAGIGAGELFF
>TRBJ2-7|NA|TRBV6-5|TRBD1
CASSPDRGRREQYF
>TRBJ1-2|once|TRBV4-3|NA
CASSPLQAYYGYTF
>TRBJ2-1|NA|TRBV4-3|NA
CASSQGETPTGEFF
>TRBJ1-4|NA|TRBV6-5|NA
CASSYSWGSKLLFF
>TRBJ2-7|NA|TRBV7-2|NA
CASSPGRLYEQYF
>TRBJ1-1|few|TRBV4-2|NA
CASSQGVGPAGTEAFF
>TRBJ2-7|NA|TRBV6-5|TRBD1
CASSYSRTGEAYEQYF
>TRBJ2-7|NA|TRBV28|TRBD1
CASSSGGQGGQGLTYEQYF
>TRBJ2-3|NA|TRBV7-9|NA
CASSFQRGDGDTQYF
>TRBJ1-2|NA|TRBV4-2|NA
CASSQDEGRWRGYTF
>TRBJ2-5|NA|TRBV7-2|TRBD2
CASSPIAGDRYF
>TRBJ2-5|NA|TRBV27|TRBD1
CASSKDRGAGETQYF
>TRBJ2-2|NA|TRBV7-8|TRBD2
CASSPRAGGDTGGELFF
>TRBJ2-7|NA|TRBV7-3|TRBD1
CASSWGQGYEQYF
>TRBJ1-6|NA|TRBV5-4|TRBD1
CASSDRGIRVSPLHF
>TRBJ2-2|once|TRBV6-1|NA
CASITPGLNTGELFF
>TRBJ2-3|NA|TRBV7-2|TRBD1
CASRGRIGTDTQYF
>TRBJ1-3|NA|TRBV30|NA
CAWSVGVIRNTIYF
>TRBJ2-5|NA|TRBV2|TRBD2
CASSPGLAETQYF
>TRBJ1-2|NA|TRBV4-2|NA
CASSQDTGWEANYGYTF
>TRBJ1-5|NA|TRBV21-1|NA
CASSNGPGAAPNQPQHF
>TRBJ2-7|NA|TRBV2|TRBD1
CASSGSGGTYEQYF
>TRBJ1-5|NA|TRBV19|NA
CASSSAPGSKGQPQHF
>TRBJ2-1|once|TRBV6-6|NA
CASSPTSERSEQFF
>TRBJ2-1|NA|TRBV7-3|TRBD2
CASSLLGLARGYEQFF
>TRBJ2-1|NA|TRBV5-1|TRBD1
CASSLSPGQGDNEQFF
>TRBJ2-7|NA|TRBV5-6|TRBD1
CASSWTGRSYEQYF
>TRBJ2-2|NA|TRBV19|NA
CASSDQGNTGELFF
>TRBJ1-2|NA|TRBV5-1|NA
CASSLERERGYTF
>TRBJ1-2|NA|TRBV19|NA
CASTERAGQMNYGYTF
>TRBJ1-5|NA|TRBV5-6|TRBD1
CASSSTGGNQPQHF
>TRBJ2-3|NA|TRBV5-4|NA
CASSLGGGTTDTQYF
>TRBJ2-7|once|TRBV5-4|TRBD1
CASSLGTGIIMVAYEQYF
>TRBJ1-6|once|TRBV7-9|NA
CASSLVGIYSPLHF
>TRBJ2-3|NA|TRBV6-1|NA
CASKSQGGVADTQYF
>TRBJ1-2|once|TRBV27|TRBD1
CASSLSGLGGGYGYTF